The T cell receptor (beta chain) described here comes from a study of shared clonotypes between healthy human individuals. The material for each subset, its genomic DNA, was split evenly across several immunoSEQ plates. Only in-frame clones appear in the TCRdb table, and some are missing; sequencing was by immunoSEQ multiplex PCR. The repertoire holds about 750,000 clones, 92% seen once, with less than 25% in the top ten. About this clone: The antigen is undetermined.

Germline CDR1 SGDLS, CDR2 YYNGEE. This CDR3 comprises 15 residues. Trimming took 0 bases from V and 6 from J, leaving 16 bases between them. Overall study results and limits: Tissues were not sampled, only blood, and their repertoires likely differ. Limited genetic and exposure-history diversity came from having few donors.

Naive CD8 cells lacked CD45RO and underwent positive selection for CCR7, leaving out terminally differentiated effector memory CD45RA+ cells. This receptor was obtained from a man aged 25-40 years in good health. The rearrangement uses TRBV9 and TRBJ2-7, with D tentatively TRBD1 or TRBD2 (5 bases each). The material sequenced was naive CD8+ T cells sorted from blood. CDR3 in amino acids: CASSVGGARGLEQYF. The CDR3 coding sequence is TGTGCCAGCAGCGTAGGAGGGGCCCGCGGTCTCGAGCAGTACTTC.